The 29 T cell receptor beta chains presented below share a single source sample, sequenced in a study of PD-1 blockade in classical Hodgkin lymphoma. Method: immunoSEQ multiplex PCR; TCRdb's copy keeps in-frame clones and lacks some. The data hold more than 15,000 clones, with 87% observed a single time. Time point of the sample: newly diagnosed, previously untreated cHL patient sample. The material sequenced was peripheral blood mononuclear cells (PBMCs). Receptors were obtained from a human donor with classical Hodgkin lymphoma.

V gene TRBV21-1 combines with J gene TRBJ1-3; TRBD1 was called by the table and not checked on the DNA. TRBV21-1 is marked as a pseudogene. CDR3 length equals 15 residues. CDR3 amino acids: CASSKPAGDRNTIYF. For the CDR3, the DNA is TGTGCCAGCAGCAAACCGGCAGGGGACAGAAACACCATATATTTT.

The chain joins TRBV19 to TRBJ2-1, with D possibly being TRBD2 (6 bases). V was trimmed by 5 bases and J by 7 bases, leaving 12 bases between them. In germline, CDR1 is LNHDA, CDR2 SQIVND (reference sequence). The CDR3 has 13 residues. The CDR3 coding sequence is TGTGCCAGTAGTTTCCTCAGCGGGAATGAGCAGTTCTTC. Protein: CASSFLSGNEQFF.

The rearrangement joins TRBV10-3 to TRBJ2-1; 11 positions agree with TRBD2. V lost 9 bases, J lost 4 bases, and 2 bases stayed unmatched. The CDR3 runs 13 residues. The V gene's germline CDR1 is ENHRY and CDR2 SYGVKD. The CDR3 DNA sequence: TGTGCCATAGCTAGCGGGGGGTACAATGAGCAGTTCTTC. It encodes CAIASGGYNEQFF.

J is TRBJ2-7 and V is TRBV5-1, with 7 bases lining up with TRBD1. CDR1 is SGHRS, CDR2 YFSETQ, per germline. The CDR3 extends over 15 amino acids. Trimming took 1 base from V and 7 from J; bases not matched to a gene: 11. CDR3 sequence reads: CASSLLGDSSLEQYF. The CDR3 coding sequence is TGCGCCAGCAGCTTGTTAGGGGACAGCTCCCTAGAGCAGTACTTC. The full variable domain, rest sourced from reference TRBV5-1 and TRBJ2-7, is KAGVTQTPRYLIKTRGQQVTLSCSPISGHRSVSWYQQTPGQGLQFLFEYFSETQRNKGNFPGRFSGRQFSNSRSEMNVSTLELGDSALYLCASSLLGDSSLEQYFGPGTRLTVT.

This chain uses TRBV11-3 with TRBJ2-2; D gene uncertain. The CDR3 totals 13 residues. The germline gives CDR1 SGHNT, CDR2 YENEEA. V was pared by 5 bases and J by 4 bases, with 8 bases between. The CDR3 is CASSRIFTGELFF. The CDR3 nucleotides read TGTGCCAGCAGCCGAATTTTCACCGGGGAGCTGTTTTTT.

The rearrangement uses TRBV30 and TRBJ2-6; D is unresolved. V was shortened by 0 bases and J by 11 bases, with 11 bases between the two germline ends. The CDR3 contains 13 residues. Per germline, CDR1 GTSNPN and CDR2 SVGIG (reference sequence). The CDR3 reads CAWSVHQDDVLTF. CDR3 bases: TGTGCCTGGAGTGTACATCAGGATGACGTCCTGACTTTC.

This clone has a handful of counts. The chain combines TRBV6-5 with TRBJ2-7; tentative D call: TRBD1 (7 bases). V gave up 4 bases and J gave up 1 base, with 14 bases separating them. The CDR3 sequence is 15 residues long. The germline gives CDR1 MNHEY, CDR2 SVGAGI. This CDR3 reads CASSSAGGGSYEQYF. The CDR3 DNA follows: TGTGCCAGCAGTTCCGCAGGGGGAGGATCCTACGAGCAGTACTTC.

The rearrangement links TRBV18 to TRBJ1-3; no clear D gene. The germline gives CDR1 KGHSH, CDR2 LQKENI. CDR3 length: 15 amino acids. Trimming took off 3 bases at V and 2 bases at J, with 11 bases between the two ends. The CDR3 coding sequence is TGTGCCAGCTCACCCTTGGATGGGCCTGGAAACACCATATATTTT. Encoded protein: CASSPLDGPGNTIYF. Full variable domain (outside the CDR3, taken from reference TRBV18 and TRBJ1-3): NAGVMQNPRHLVRRRGQEARLRCSPMKGHSHVYWYRQLPEEGLKFMVYLQKENIIDESGMPKERFSAEFPKEGPSILRIQQVVRGDSAAYFCASSPLDGPGNTIYFGEGSWLTVV.

This clone has more than one count but fewer than ten. This chain links TRBV29-1 with TRBJ1-4, with D possibly TRBD1 on 6 matching bases. CDR1 SQVTM and CDR2 ANQGSEA come from the germline V gene. Trimming removed 6 bases from V and 12 bases from J, with 17 bases in between. The CDR3 consists of 12 residues. This CDR3 reads CSVSDRLGELFF. CDR3 coding DNA: TGCAGCGTCAGCGACAGGCTCGGTGAACTGTTTTTT. Full variable domain (remainder filled in from reference TRBV29-1 and TRBJ1-4): SAVISQKPSRDICQRGTSLTIQCQVDSQVTMMFWYRQQPGQSLTLIATANQGSEATYESGFVIDKFPISRPNLTFSTLTVSNMSPEDSSIYLCSVSDRLGELFFGSGTQLSVL.

V is TRBV4-3 and J is TRBJ1-2; D unresolved. The germline V gene encodes CDR1 LGHNA and CDR2 YSLEER. V was trimmed by 1 base and J by 1 base, leaving 10 bases between them. The CDR3 has 15 amino acids. This chain's CDR3 is CASSQGLTYNYGYTF. The CDR3 coding sequence is TGCGCCAGCAGCCAAGGCTTGACTTATAACTATGGCTACACCTTC.

The gene calls are TRBV5-4 and TRBJ1-1; TRBD1 agrees at 11 bases. Germline V gene lookup returns CDR1 SGHNT and CDR2 YYREEE (reference sequence). V shed 4 bases, J shed 10 bases, and the junction held 12 bases outside the gene matches. The CDR3 is 15 residues long. CDR3 nucleotide sequence: TGTGCCAGCAGCCCAGGACAGGGGGCAGGGATAGGAGCTTTCTTT. Amino acid sequence: CASSPGQGAGIGAFF. Combining the CDR3 with reference TRBV5-4 and TRBJ1-1 gives the whole variable domain ETGVTQSPTHLIKTRGQQVTLRCSSQSGHNTVSWYQQALGQGPQFIFQYYREEENGRGNFPPRFSGLQFPNYSSELNVNALELDDSALYLCASSPGQGAGIGAFFGQGTRLTVV.

The chain links TRBV7-6 to TRBJ2-7; 9 bases agree with TRBD1. The CDR3 is made up of 15 amino acids. In germline, CDR1 is SGHVS, CDR2 FNYEAQ. V lost 3 bases, J lost 1 base, and 4 bases stayed unmatched. CDR3 sequence (DNA): TGTGCCAGCAGCTTCGGGACAGGGCCTTCCTACGAGCAGTACTTC. Its protein product is CASSFGTGPSYEQYF.

The J gene is TRBJ2-3, the V gene TRBV6-4, with TRBD2 identical over 11 bases. The V gene end was trimmed by 2 bases and the J gene end by 2 bases; junction bases not matched to a gene: 12. CDR1 is MRHNA and CDR2 is SNTAGT in the germline V gene. The CDR3 is made up of 19 amino acids. Here the CDR3 reads CASSDRGLAGGFPTDTQYF. The CDR3 DNA is TGTGCCAGCAGTGACAGGGGGCTAGCGGGAGGATTCCCCACAGATACGCAGTATTTT.

This clone was seen a handful of times. The J gene is TRBJ1-5, the V gene TRBV19, with TRBD1 matching 12 bases. Unmatched junction bases numbered 10, after V lost 4 bases and J lost 3 bases. CDR3 size: 18 residues. Germline CDR1 is LNHDA and CDR2 is SQIVND (reference sequence). CDR3 DNA sequence: TGTGCCAGTAGTAGCTTACCGGGACAGGGGGCCTACAATCAGCCCCAGCATTTT. Protein: CASSSLPGQGAYNQPQHF.

This chain uses TRBV5-6 with TRBJ2-7; D uncertain. In germline, CDR1 is SGHDT, CDR2 YYEEEE. V lost 4 bases and J 2 bases, leaving 22 bases between the germline ends. The CDR3 totals 17 residues. CDR3 in amino acids: CASSPLDPRDATYEQYF. The CDR3 bases are TGTGCCAGCAGCCCCCTGGACCCCCGTGATGCTACCTACGAGCAGTACTTC.

The V gene is TRBV18, the J gene TRBJ2-1; D possibly corresponds to TRBD2 (6 bases). Trimming shortened V by 6 bases and J by 6 bases, and 12 bases separated the two germline ends. CDR3 length equals 13 residues. CDR1 is KGHSH and CDR2 is LQKENI in the germline V gene. In DNA, the CDR3 is TGTGCCAGCTCTCTCATAGCGGCCAATGAGCAGTTCTTC. Translation gives CASSLIAANEQFF.

J is TRBJ2-7 and V is TRBV5-1; 10 nucleotides match TRBD1. V shed 0 bases, J shed 3 bases, and the junction held 12 bases outside the gene matches. Per germline, CDR1 SGHRS and CDR2 YFSETQ. The CDR3 loop spans 18 amino acids. CDR3 sequence reads: CASSLAPGQGPLLYEQYF. In nucleotides, the CDR3 is TGCGCCAGCAGCTTGGCCCCGGGACAGGGGCCCCTTCTCTACGAGCAGTACTTC.

This chain links TRBV5-6 with TRBJ2-7, with 9 bases fitting TRBD2. This CDR3 spans 15 amino acids. Germline lookup yields CDR1 SGHDT and CDR2 YYEEEE. The V segment lost 4 bases and the J segment 3 bases; nucleotides outside the gene matches: 8. Here the CDR3 DNA reads TGTGCCAGCAGCCCGGTAGCGGGAGACATCTACGAGCAGTACTTC. Protein product: CASSPVAGDIYEQYF.

The gene calls are TRBV5-4 and TRBJ1-2; D is perhaps TRBD1 (5 bases). V was cut by 2 bases and J by 6 bases, with 17 bases left in between. The CDR3 covers 15 residues. The germline V gene encodes CDR1 SGHNT and CDR2 YYREEE (reference sequence). In DNA form, the CDR3 reads TGTGCCAGCAGCTTCTTACAGGCGCCCCAGAATGGCTACACCTTC. Protein product: CASSFLQAPQNGYTF.

This clone was recorded a few times. The CDR3 is CASSWNSGTSNEQFF. CDR3 nucleotides: TGCGCCAGCAGCTGGAATTCCGGGACTAGCAATGAGCAGTTCTTC. The chain joins TRBV5-1 to TRBJ2-1, with 8 bases lining up with TRBD2. V gave up 3 bases and J gave up 6 bases; unmatched junction bases: 8. Per germline, CDR1 SGHRS and CDR2 YFSETQ. This CDR3 has 15 residues.

The chain combines TRBV7-2 with TRBJ1-3; 7 bases agree with TRBD1. Germline values: CDR1 SGHTA, CDR2 FQGNSA. V lost 1 base, J lost 3 bases, and 3 bases stayed unmatched. CDR3 length equals 15 residues. This chain's CDR3 is CASSLVDRDGNTIYF. DNA for the CDR3: TGTGCCAGCAGCTTAGTTGACAGGGATGGAAACACCATATATTTT.

This rearrangement joins TRBV19 to TRBJ2-3; TRBD1 might be the D (6 bases). This CDR3 has 12 residues. Germline lookup yields CDR1 LNHDA and CDR2 SQIVND (reference sequence). The V end lost 3 bases, the J end lost 11 bases, and 12 bases lay between the germline ends. The CDR3 DNA reads as TGTGCCAGTAGTATGCGACAGGTAGGGCAGTATTTT. Encoded protein: CASSMRQVGQYF.

The J gene is TRBJ1-2, the V gene TRBV27; 7 nucleotides line up with TRBD1. V trimming: 5 bases; J trimming: 2 bases; junction bases outside the gene matches: 8. From germline, CDR1 is MNHEY and CDR2 SMNVEV (reference sequence). This CDR3 region has 15 residues. DNA of the CDR3: TGTGCCAGCAGTCCGCTGGGAGGGGGCAACTATGGCTACACCTTC. Protein: CASSPLGGGNYGYTF.

This clone was seen once. The chain has TRBV5-1 and TRBJ1-5, with D possibly being TRBD1 (6 bases). Germline CDR1 is SGHRS and CDR2 is YFSETQ. This CDR3 spans 16 amino acids. Trimming stripped 7 bases from V and 0 bases from J, with 17 bases between. The CDR3 DNA sequence: TGCGCCAGCCTTTTCTGGAGGGGGGCTAGCAATCAGCCCCAGCATTTT. Residues: CASLFWRGASNQPQHF. The whole variable domain, remainder taken from reference TRBV5-1 and TRBJ1-5, is KAGVTQTPRYLIKTRGQQVTLSCSPISGHRSVSWYQQTPGQGLQFLFEYFSETQRNKGNFPGRFSGRQFSNSRSEMNVSTLELGDSALYLCASLFWRGASNQPQHFGDGTRLSIL.

V is TRBV11-2 and J is TRBJ2-4; 12 bases match TRBD2. Germline CDR1 reads SGHAT; CDR2 reads FQNNGV. The CDR3 covers 16 residues. J was trimmed by 7 bases and V by 1 base; bases with no gene match: 5. The CDR3 region has the DNA TGTGCCAGCAGCTTAGTCCGACTAGCGGGAGCCAACATTCAGTACTTC. Residues: CASSLVRLAGANIQYF.

The rearrangement uses TRBV5-4 and TRBJ2-1; D is unresolved. V was clipped by 1 base and J by 3 bases, with 14 bases between them. The CDR3 runs 16 residues. CDR1 is SGHNT and CDR2 is YYREEE in the germline V gene (reference sequence). The CDR3 reads CASSLKNSPLYNEQFF. Here the CDR3 DNA reads TGTGCCAGCAGCTTGAAGAACAGTCCCCTCTACAATGAGCAGTTCTTC.

The rearrangement links TRBV18 to TRBJ2-5, with TRBD2 as a possible D gene (6 bases). The germline V and J ends were trimmed by 2 bases and 2 bases, with 9 bases remaining between them. Germline V gene lookup returns CDR1 KGHSH and CDR2 LQKENI. The CDR3 is 14 amino acids. The CDR3 loop reads CASSPNGRQETQYF. The CDR3 DNA follows: TGTGCCAGCTCACCAAACGGGAGACAAGAGACCCAGTACTTC.

The chain joins TRBV7-9 to TRBJ2-1, with a possible D match to TRBD2 (6 bases). Germline loops: CDR1 SEHNR, CDR2 FQNEAQ (reference sequence). The V and J ends lost 7 bases and 4 bases respectively, with 14 bases between them. This CDR3 comprises 14 residues. CDR3 protein: CASTTSGLYNEQFF. The CDR3 coding sequence is TGTGCCAGCACCACCAGCGGGCTTTACAATGAGCAGTTCTTC.

The rearrangement links TRBV5-8 to TRBJ2-3, with a tentative D call TRBD2 (6 bases). The CDR3 runs 14 residues. Trimming stripped 4 bases from V and 5 bases from J, with 14 bases between. The V gene's germline CDR1 is SGHTS and CDR2 YDEGEE. The CDR3 DNA sequence: TGTGCCAGCAGCCGAGCCCCTAGCGTAGATACGCAGTATTTT. It codes for CASSRAPSVDTQYF.